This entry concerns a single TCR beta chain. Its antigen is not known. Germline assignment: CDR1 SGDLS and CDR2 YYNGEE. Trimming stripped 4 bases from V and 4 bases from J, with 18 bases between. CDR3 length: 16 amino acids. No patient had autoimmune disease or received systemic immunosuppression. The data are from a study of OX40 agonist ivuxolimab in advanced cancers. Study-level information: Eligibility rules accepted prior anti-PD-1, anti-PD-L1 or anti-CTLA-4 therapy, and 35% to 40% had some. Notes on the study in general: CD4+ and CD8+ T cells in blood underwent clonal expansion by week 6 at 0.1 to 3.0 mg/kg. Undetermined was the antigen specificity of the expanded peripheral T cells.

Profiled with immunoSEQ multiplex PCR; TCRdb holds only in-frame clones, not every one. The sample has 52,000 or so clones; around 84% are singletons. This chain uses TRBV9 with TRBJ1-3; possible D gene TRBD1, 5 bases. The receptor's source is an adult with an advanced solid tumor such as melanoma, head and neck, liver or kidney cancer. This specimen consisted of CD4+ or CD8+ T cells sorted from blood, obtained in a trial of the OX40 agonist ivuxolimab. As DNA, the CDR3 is TGTGCCAGCAGCCACCCTTCGGGGGTGGGCGGAAACACCATATATTTT. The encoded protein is CASSHPSGVGGNTIYF.